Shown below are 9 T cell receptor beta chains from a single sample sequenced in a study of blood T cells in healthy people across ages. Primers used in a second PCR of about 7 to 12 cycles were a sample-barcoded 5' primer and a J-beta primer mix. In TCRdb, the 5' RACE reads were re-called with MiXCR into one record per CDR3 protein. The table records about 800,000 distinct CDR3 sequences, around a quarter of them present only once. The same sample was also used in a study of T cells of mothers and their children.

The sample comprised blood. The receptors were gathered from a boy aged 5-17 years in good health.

CDR3 sequence reads: CASSLAPGLSVAETQYF. The CDR3 coding sequence is TGTGCCAGCAGCTTAGCACCCGGCCTCAGCGTGGCGGAGACCCAGTACTTC. The J gene is TRBJ2-5, the V gene TRBV7-9; D is ambiguous. CDR1 is SEHNR, CDR2 FQNEAQ, per germline (reference sequence). The CDR3 spans 17 residues. V lost 0 bases and J lost 5, with 19 bases in between.

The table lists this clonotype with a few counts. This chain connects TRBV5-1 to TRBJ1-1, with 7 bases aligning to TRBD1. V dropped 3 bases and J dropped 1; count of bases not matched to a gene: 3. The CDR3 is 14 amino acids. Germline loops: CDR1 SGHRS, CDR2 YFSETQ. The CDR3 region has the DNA TGCGCCAGCAGCTGGGGGACAGAGAACACTGAAGCTTTCTTT. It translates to CASSWGTENTEAFF. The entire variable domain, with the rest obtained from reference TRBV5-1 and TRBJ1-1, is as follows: KAGVTQTPRYLIKTRGQQVTLSCSPISGHRSVSWYQQTPGQGLQFLFEYFSETQRNKGNFPGRFSGRQFSNSRSEMNVSTLELGDSALYLCASSWGTENTEAFFGQGTRLTVV.

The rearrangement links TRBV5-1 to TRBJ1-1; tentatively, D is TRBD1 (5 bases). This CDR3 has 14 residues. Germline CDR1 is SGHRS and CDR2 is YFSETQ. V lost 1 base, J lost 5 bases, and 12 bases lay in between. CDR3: CASSLNSGQTEAFF. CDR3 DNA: TGCGCCAGCAGCTTGAATTCAGGGCAAACTGAAGCTTTCTTT.

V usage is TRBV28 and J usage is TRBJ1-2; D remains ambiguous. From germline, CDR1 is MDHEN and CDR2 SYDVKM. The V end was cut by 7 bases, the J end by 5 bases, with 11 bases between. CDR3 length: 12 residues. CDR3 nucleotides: TGTGCCAGCACCGTACGGCCATATGGCTACACCTTC. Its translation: CASTVRPYGYTF.

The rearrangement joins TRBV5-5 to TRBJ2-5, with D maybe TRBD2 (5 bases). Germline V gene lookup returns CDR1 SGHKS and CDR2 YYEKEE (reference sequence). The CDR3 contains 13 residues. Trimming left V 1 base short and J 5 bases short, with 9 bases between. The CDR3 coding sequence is TGTGCCAGCAGCTTGTTCCCGGGGGAGACCCAGTACTTC. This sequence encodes CASSLFPGETQYF.

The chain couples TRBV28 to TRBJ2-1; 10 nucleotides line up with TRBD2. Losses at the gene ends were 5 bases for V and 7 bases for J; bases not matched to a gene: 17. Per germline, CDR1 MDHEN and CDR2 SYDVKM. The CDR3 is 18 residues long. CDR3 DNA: TGTGCCAGCAGTCGCCGATCTAGCGGGAGAAAAGATGGGAATGAGCAGTTCTTC. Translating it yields CASSRRSSGRKDGNEQFF.

Written as DNA, the CDR3 is TGCGCCAGCAGCCCAGAACATATTTACAATGAGCAGTTCTTC. Amino acids: CASSPEHIYNEQFF. The rearrangement links TRBV5-1 to TRBJ2-1; D unclear. The CDR3 consists of 14 residues. Germline V lookup: CDR1 SGHRS, CDR2 YFSETQ. V shed 4 bases and J shed 4 bases, with 12 bases lying between them.

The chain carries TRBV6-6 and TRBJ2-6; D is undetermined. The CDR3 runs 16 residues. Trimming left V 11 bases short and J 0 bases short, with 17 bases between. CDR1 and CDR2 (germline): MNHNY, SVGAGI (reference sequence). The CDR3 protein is CALSDRLSSGANVLTF. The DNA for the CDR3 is TGTGCCCTATCGGATAGACTTAGCTCTGGGGCCAACGTCCTGACTTTC.

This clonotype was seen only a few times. The CDR3 protein is CASSLTGDPNYGYTF. In DNA, the CDR3 is TGCGCCAGCAGCTTGACGGGGGACCCTAACTATGGCTACACCTTC. J is TRBJ1-2 and V is TRBV5-1; D possibly corresponds to TRBD1 (5 bases). From germline, CDR1 is SGHRS and CDR2 YFSETQ. The V end was cut by 1 base, the J end by 0 bases, with 10 bases between. This CDR3 is 15 amino acids long.